The clone carrying this T cell receptor beta chain has only a few counts. Its antigen is not known. The CDR3 has 13 amino acids. Trimming pared 7 bases from V and 2 bases from J, leaving 9 bases between. The germline V gene has CDR1 MDHEN and CDR2 SYDVKM. These data are taken from a study of T cells after yellow fever vaccination. Overall study findings and caveats: FACS-sorted repertoires could contain abundant clonotypes contaminating from the bulk population.

TCRdb re-called the 5' RACE reads with MiXCR, one entry per CDR3 protein. The data contain over 300,000 distinct CDR3 sequences, roughly 4.3% of them seen just once; the ten biggest clones take up around 25%. The gene calls are TRBV28 and TRBJ2-1, with D maybe TRBD2 (5 bases). Material: PBMCs, obtained 5 days after the yellow fever booster vaccination. The TCR was taken from a man between 18 and 29 years old who received the YFV17D yellow fever vaccine. CDR3 residues: CASNSGAYNEQFF. The CDR3 DNA sequence: TGTGCCAGCAACTCCGGGGCCTACAATGAGCAGTTCTTC.